Following are 12 T cell receptor beta chains from one sample sequenced in a study of chemoradiotherapy in HPV16-positive cancers. The assay was immunoSEQ multiplex PCR, and TCRdb's table has in-frame clones only and misses some. The sample contains 1,000 or so clones, more than 65% of which appear only once. This material consisted of tumor tissue, taken from a patient who underwent chemoradiotherapy. These receptors all come from a human donor with HPV-associated anogenital cancer.

This chain joins TRBV27 and TRBJ2-5; a possible D gene is TRBD1 (6 bases). The CDR3 extends over 14 amino acids. Germline V gene sequence: CDR1 MNHEY, CDR2 SMNVEV (reference sequence). V was clipped by 5 bases and J by 4 bases, with 14 bases between them. CDR3 nucleotide sequence: TGTGCCAGCAGTCCCGGGCAGGGGTTAGAGACCCAGTACTTC. Its translation is CASSPGQGLETQYF.

This clone has more than one count but fewer than ten. V is TRBV7-2 and J is TRBJ1-1, with D unclear. This CDR3 comprises 13 residues. V was cut by 5 bases and J by 5 bases, with 12 bases left in between. Germline CDR1 and CDR2: SGHTA and FQGNSA. The CDR3 sequence is CASSQEVVTEAFF. The CDR3 nucleotides read TGTGCCAGCAGCCAGGAGGTCGTGACTGAAGCTTTCTTT.

The chain uses TRBV29-1 and TRBJ2-3; TRBD1 aligns across 7 bases. The CDR3 is made up of 18 amino acids. Germline CDR1 is SQVTM and CDR2 is ANQGSEA. V shed 7 bases, J shed 2 bases, and the junction held 21 bases outside the gene matches. The chain's CDR3 is CSGYTLRGTAEPTDTQYF. In DNA, the CDR3 is TGCAGCGGCTACACGTTACGAGGGACAGCCGAACCCACAGATACGCAGTATTTT.

This chain connects TRBV9 to TRBJ1-1, with 9 nucleotides matching TRBD1. The trim removed 4 bases at V and 6 bases at J, leaving 10 bases unmatched. The CDR3 runs to 15 residues. CDR1 SGDLS and CDR2 YYNGEE come from the germline V gene. CDR3 bases: TGTGCCAGCAGCAGGGAGACAGGGGGGATTGCTGAAGCTTTCTTT. Translating gives CASSRETGGIAEAFF.

The CDR3 region has the DNA TGTGCCAGCAGAACAGGGAACAATCAGCCCCAGCATTTT. This sequence encodes CASRTGNNQPQHF. This rearrangement joins TRBV28 to TRBJ1-5; D possibly corresponds to TRBD1 (6 bases). Germline V gene data show CDR1 as MDHEN and CDR2 as SYDVKM. The V gene lost 6 bases and the J gene lost 3 bases, with 9 bases spanning the gap. The CDR3 spans 13 residues. The complete variable domain, with remaining parts taken from reference TRBV28 and TRBJ1-5, reads DVKVTQSSRYLVKRTGEKVFLECVQDMDHENMFWYRQDPGLGLRLIYFSYDVKMKEKGDIPEGYSVSREKKERFSLILESASTNQTSMYLCASRTGNNQPQHFGDGTRLSIL.

The chain carries TRBV10-3 and TRBJ2-2; 12 bases map to TRBD2. Losses at the gene ends were 4 bases for V and 3 bases for J; bases not matched to a gene: 3. CDR1 is ENHRY, CDR2 SYGVKD, per germline. The CDR3 length is 16 residues. CDR3 in amino acids: CAISGLAGADTGELFF. CDR3 coding DNA: TGTGCCATCAGTGGACTAGCGGGGGCGGACACCGGGGAGCTGTTTTTT.

This chain uses TRBV9 with TRBJ2-3; 14 nucleotides line up with TRBD2. The CDR3 is made up of 16 amino acids. V was clipped by 3 bases and J by 6 bases; unmatched bases: 6. The germline V gene encodes CDR1 SGDLS and CDR2 YYNGEE. DNA for the CDR3: TGTGCCAGCAGCGATGGGACTAGCGGGGGAGGCGATACGCAGTATTTT. Translation gives CASSDGTSGGGDTQYF.

V and J are TRBV6-4 and TRBJ2-6; D assignment may be TRBD1 or TRBD2 (6 bases each). The germline CDR1 and CDR2 sequences are MRHNA and SNTAGT. V dropped 11 bases and J dropped 2 bases, with 16 bases sitting between them. The CDR3 runs to 15 residues. The CDR3 sequence is CAGVEGQTGANVLTF. CDR3 nucleotides: TGTGCCGGGGTGGAGGGACAAACTGGGGCCAACGTCCTGACTTTC.

The chain carries TRBV11-2 and TRBJ1-2; maybe TRBD1 (5 bases). The CDR3 length is 15 residues. The germline V and J ends were trimmed by 5 bases and 1 base, with 14 bases remaining between them. Germline CDR1 and CDR2: SGHAT and FQNNGV. The CDR3 nucleotides read TGTGCCAGCAGCCCCTTCGGGGCCTTTAACTATGGCTACACCTTC. Translating gives CASSPFGAFNYGYTF. The full variable domain, in which reference TRBV11-2 and TRBJ1-2 provide the parts outside the CDR3, is EAGVAQSPRYKIIEKRQSVAFWCNPISGHATLYWYQQILGQGPKLLIQFQNNGVVDDSQLPKDRFSAERLKGVDSTLKIQPAKLEDSAVYLCASSPFGAFNYGYTFGSGTRLTVV.

DNA of the CDR3: TGTGCCAGCGGAGGACCGGCTTACAATGAGCAGTTCTTC. Translated: CASGGPAYNEQFF. The genes are TRBV7-6 and TRBJ2-1, with D possibly being TRBD2 (5 bases). The CDR3 loop spans 13 amino acids. V lost 8 bases and J lost 4, with 12 bases in between. Germline CDR1 is SGHVS and CDR2 is FNYEAQ.

V usage is TRBV19 and J usage is TRBJ1-1, with TRBD1 matching over 7 bases. With 5 bases clipped from V and 1 base from J, the junction kept 7 bases outside the gene matches. The germline gives CDR1 LNHDA, CDR2 SQIVND (reference sequence). The CDR3 spans 15 residues. The CDR3 bases are TGTGCCAGTAGTCCCCAGGGGGGTGAGAACACTGAAGCTTTCTTT. It encodes CASSPQGGENTEAFF. The full variable domain, rest sourced from reference TRBV19 and TRBJ1-1, is DGGITQSPKYLFRKEGQNVTLSCEQNLNHDAMYWYRQDPGQGLRLIYYSQIVNDFQKGDIAEGYSVSREKKESFPLTVTSAQKNPTAFYLCASSPQGGENTEAFFGQGTRLTVV.

This rearrangement joins TRBV4-3 to TRBJ2-2; 16 bases are a match to TRBD2. Germline loops: CDR1 LGHNA, CDR2 YSLEER. Losses at the gene ends were 8 bases for V and 6 bases for J; bases not matched to a gene: 3. The CDR3 extends over 15 amino acids. The DNA of the CDR3 is TGCGCCAGCGGGACTAGCGGGGGGGCCGCCGGGGAGCTGTTTTTT. Protein sequence: CASGTSGGAAGELFF.